This T cell receptor beta chain was sequenced in a study of long-term antiretroviral therapy in people with HIV. General study points: Against controls, HIV repertoires showed narrower ranges of CDR3 length. The ART regimens used between about 2003 and 2018 may be less effective than current ones.

The assay used was immunoSEQ (version v3.0), run at survey level. TCRdb's table, derived via immunoSEQ multiplex PCR, lists solely in-frame clones and lacks some. The sample includes some 9,700 clones, roughly four fifths of them seen just once. The germline V gene has CDR1 SEHNR and CDR2 FQNEAQ (reference sequence). CDR3 size: 16 residues. J lost 4 bases, V lost 6 bases, and 10 bases had no gene match. As for this clone: Its antigen is as yet unknown.

The clonotype was recovered from a man between 40 and 49 years old with HIV. The sequenced sample was unsorted PBMCs, obtained 1.8 years before starting antiretroviral therapy. The rearrangement uses TRBV7-9 and TRBJ2-7; 12 bases map to TRBD1. Written as DNA, the CDR3 is TGTGCCAGCAGTCCGCCTTCGGGACAGGGGGCATACGAGCAGTACTTC. This codes for CASSPPSGQGAYEQYF.